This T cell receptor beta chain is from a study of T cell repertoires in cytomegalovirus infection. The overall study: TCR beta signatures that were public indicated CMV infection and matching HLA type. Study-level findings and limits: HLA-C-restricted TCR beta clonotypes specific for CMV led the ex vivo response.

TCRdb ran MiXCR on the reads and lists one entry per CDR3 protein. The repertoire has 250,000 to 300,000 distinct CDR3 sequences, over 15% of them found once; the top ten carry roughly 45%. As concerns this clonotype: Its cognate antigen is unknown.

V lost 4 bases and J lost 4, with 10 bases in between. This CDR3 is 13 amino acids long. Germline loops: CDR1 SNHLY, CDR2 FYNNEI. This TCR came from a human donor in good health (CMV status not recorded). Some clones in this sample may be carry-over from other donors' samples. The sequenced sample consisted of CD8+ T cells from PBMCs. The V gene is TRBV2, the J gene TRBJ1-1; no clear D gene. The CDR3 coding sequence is TGTGCCAGCAGTGGAGGTCGAGGCACTGAAGCTTTCTTT. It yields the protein CASSGGRGTEAFF.